Presented here are 14 T cell receptor beta chains from one specimen sequenced in a study of cytomegalovirus exposure and HLA in healthy donors. The primer mix had 60 Vbeta and 13 Jbeta primers. Using immunoSEQ multiplex PCR, the repertoire was profiled, and TCRdb retains in-frame clones only, with some absent. The table records about 270,000 clones, more than 80% of them present only once. Material for sequencing was PBMCs. The origin of the receptors is a man aged 40-49 years in good health and CMV-seropositive.

Only a few counts were recorded for this clone. The rearrangement uses TRBV25-1 and TRBJ2-6; 9 positions agree with TRBD2. CDR3 length: 14 residues. Germline V gene sequence: CDR1 MGHDK, CDR2 SYGVNS. The CDR3, as DNA: TGTGCTAGCGGGAGTTCCTCTGGGGCCAACGTCCTGACTTTC. Translated, it gives CASGSSSGANVLTF.

The chain links TRBV27 to TRBJ2-7, with D perhaps matching TRBD1 (6 bases). Between the trimmed V and J ends, which lost 5 bases and 8 bases, there was a span of 16 bases. The CDR3 extends over 13 amino acids. CDR1 and CDR2 from the germline V gene are MNHEY and SMNVEV (reference sequence). The CDR3 DNA sequence: TGTGCCAGCAGTCCAGGGACATCGTACCAGCAGTACTTC. This codes for CASSPGTSYQQYF.

The chain employs TRBV6-1 and TRBJ2-3; 10 bases align to TRBD2. The CDR3 spans 13 residues. The V and J ends lost 8 bases and 8 bases, in that order; junction bases with no gene match: 7. Germline V gene data show CDR1 as MNHNS and CDR2 as SASEGT. The CDR3 here is CASLAGELVTQYF. In DNA form, the CDR3 reads TGTGCCAGCCTAGCGGGAGAGTTAGTTACGCAGTATTTT.

Here the CDR3 reads CASSLSGSLNEKLFF. The CDR3 nucleotides are TGTGCCAGCAGTTTATCGGGAAGCCTTAATGAAAAACTGTTTTTT. This chain joins TRBV28 and TRBJ1-4; D is uncertain. Deletions cut 1 base from V and 4 bases from J, with 10 bases between. This CDR3 region has 15 residues. From germline, CDR1 is MDHEN and CDR2 SYDVKM.

Notes on this clone: Other DNA sequences of this sample code for an identical CDR3. V is TRBV6-5 and J is TRBJ1-2; maybe TRBD1 (6 bases). The CDR3 covers 13 residues. V was trimmed by 0 bases and J by 5 bases, leaving 7 bases between them. Germline CDR1 reads MNHEY; CDR2 reads SVGAGI. The CDR3 region is CASSYSGGYGYTF. The CDR3 nucleotides read TGTGCCAGCAGTTACTCAGGGGGATATGGCTACACCTTC.

This clone was detected a few times. The gene calls are TRBV5-4 and TRBJ2-3, with 7 bases lining up with TRBD2. The junction had 8 bases not matched to a gene; V was cut back by 4 bases and J by 0 bases. This CDR3 contains 16 residues. Germline CDR1 SGHNT, CDR2 YYREEE (reference sequence). The CDR3 region is CASSPGTTPSTDTQYF. DNA for the CDR3: TGTGCCAGCAGCCCGGGGACTACCCCTAGCACAGATACGCAGTATTTT.

This chain joins TRBV27 and TRBJ2-7; 7 nucleotides agree with TRBD1. The CDR3 is 13 residues long. V lost 5 bases, J lost 5 bases, and 6 bases stayed unmatched. Germline V CDR1 and CDR2: MNHEY, SMNVEV (reference sequence). CDR3 sequence reads: CASSPQGVHEQYF. CDR3 nucleotides: TGTGCCAGCAGTCCCCAGGGGGTTCACGAGCAGTACTTC.

This rearrangement joins TRBV2 to TRBJ1-5, with unresolved D. The CDR3 totals 13 residues. Trimming cost V 8 bases and J 3 bases, with 11 bases left between them. The germline CDR1 and CDR2 sequences are SNHLY and FYNNEI. The chain's CDR3 is CASGSEYNQPQHF. As DNA, the CDR3 is TGTGCCAGCGGGAGCGAGTACAATCAGCCCCAGCATTTT.

This clone has only one observation. The junction does not match germline at one end; this may be a read error. V and J are TRBV7-9 and TRBJ2-7; D gene uncertain. The CDR3 contains 12 residues. The germline gives CDR1 SEHNR, CDR2 FQNEAQ (reference sequence). CDR3 DNA: TGTTCCAGCAGCTTAGGTTCGTACGAGCAGTACTTC. Its protein is CSSSLGSYEQYF.

The chain couples TRBV6-5 to TRBJ1-1, with TRBD1 identical over 9 bases. J lost 6 bases, V lost 0 bases, and 8 bases had no gene match. Germline V gene lookup returns CDR1 MNHEY and CDR2 SVGAGI. This CDR3 is 16 amino acids long. The CDR3 region has the DNA TGTGCCAGCAGTTACTCGACGACAGGGGGTGAGGCTGAAGCTTTCTTT. Its translation: CASSYSTTGGEAEAFF.

The V call is TRBV10-1, the J call TRBJ2-7; TRBD2 is a possible D gene (6 bases). CDR1 WNHNN and CDR2 SYGVQD come from the germline V gene (reference sequence). The CDR3 runs 12 residues. With 6 bases removed from V and 4 bases from J, the gap between germline ends came to 10 bases. The CDR3, as DNA: TGCGCCAGCAGCCCGGGAGCGTACGAGCAGTACTTC. As protein: CASSPGAYEQYF.

The J gene is TRBJ1-1, the V gene TRBV6-5, with TRBD1 identical over 7 bases. V was pared by 2 bases and J by 4 bases, with 7 bases of the junction left unmatched. CDR3 length: 15 amino acids. From germline, CDR1 is MNHEY and CDR2 SVGAGI. In DNA form, the CDR3 reads TGTGCCAGCAGTTACGCGAGGGGGCGCATCACTGAAGCTTTCTTT. Residues: CASSYARGRITEAFF.

This clone was seen a handful of times. The chain uses TRBV25-1 and TRBJ1-4; D is possibly TRBD1 (5 bases). In germline, CDR1 is MGHDK, CDR2 SYGVNS. The CDR3 is 13 residues long. The V and J ends lost 8 bases and 11 bases respectively, with 18 bases between them. CDR3 DNA: TGTGCCAGCCCCTCAAGGGGCAGCGTGAAACTGTTTTTT. Its translation: CASPSRGSVKLFF.

The V call is TRBV28, the J call TRBJ2-3, with 11 bases matching TRBD2. The CDR3 totals 20 residues. Germline loops: CDR1 MDHEN, CDR2 SYDVKM. V was clipped by 3 bases and J by 0 bases; unmatched bases: 14. The CDR3 region has the DNA TGTGCCAGCAGTTTTGGGGTAGCGGGAGGGCCCCAACTGAGCACAGATACGCAGTATTTT. Protein sequence: CASSFGVAGGPQLSTDTQYF.